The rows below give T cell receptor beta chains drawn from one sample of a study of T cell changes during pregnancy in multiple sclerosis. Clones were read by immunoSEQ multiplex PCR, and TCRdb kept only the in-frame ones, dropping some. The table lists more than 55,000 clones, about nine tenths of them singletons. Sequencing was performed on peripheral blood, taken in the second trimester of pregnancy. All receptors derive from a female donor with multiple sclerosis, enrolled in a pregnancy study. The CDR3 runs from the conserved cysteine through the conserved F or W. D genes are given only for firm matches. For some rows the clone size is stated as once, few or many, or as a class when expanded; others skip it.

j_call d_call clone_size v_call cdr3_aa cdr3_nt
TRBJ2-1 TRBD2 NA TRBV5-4 CASSWGGVPHSNEQFF TGTGCCAGCAGCTGGGGGGGGGTGCCCCACTCCAATGAGCAGTTCTTC
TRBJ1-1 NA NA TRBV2 CASRGLRARTEAFF TGTGCCAGCAGGGGCTTGAGGGCGCGGACTGAAGCTTTCTTT
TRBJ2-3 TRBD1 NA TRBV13 CASSPWGTGTDTQYF TGTGCCAGCAGCCCTTGGGGGACAGGGACAGATACGCAGTATTTT
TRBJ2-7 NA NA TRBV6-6 CASRAGQRSSYEQYF TGTGCCAGCAGGGCAGGACAGCGGAGCTCCTACGAGCAGTACTTC
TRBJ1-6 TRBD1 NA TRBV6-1 CASTWDRVGSPLHF TGTGCCAGCACATGGGACAGGGTAGGGTCACCCCTCCACTTT
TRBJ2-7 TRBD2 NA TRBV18 CASSPWEGPYEQYF TGTGCCAGCTCCCCTTGGGAGGGCCCCTACGAGCAGTACTTC
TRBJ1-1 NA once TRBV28 CASSFPVEGHTEAFF TGTGCCAGCAGTTTTCCGGTGGAGGGCCACACTGAAGCTTTCTTT
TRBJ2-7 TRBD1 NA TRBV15 CATSVFTPGQVDYEQYF TGTGCCACCAGCGTTTTTACTCCGGGACAGGTGGACTACGAGCAGTACTTC
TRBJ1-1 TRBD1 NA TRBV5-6 CASSWGTAYEAFF TGTGCCAGCAGCTGGGGGACAGCTTATGAAGCTTTCTTT
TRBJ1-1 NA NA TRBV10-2 CASRGFRGEAFF TGCGCCAGCAGGGGATTTAGGGGGGAAGCTTTCTTT
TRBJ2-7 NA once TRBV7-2 CASSLATGSYEQYF TGTGCCAGCAGCTTAGCGACGGGATCCTACGAGCAGTACTTC
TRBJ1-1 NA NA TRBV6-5 CASSKGGRNTEAFF TGTGCCAGCAGCAAAGGCGGCCGGAACACTGAAGCTTTCTTT
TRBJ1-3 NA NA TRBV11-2 CASSLLPSGNTIYF TGTGCCAGCAGCCTACTACCTTCTGGAAACACCATATATTTT
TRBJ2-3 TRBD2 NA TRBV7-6 CASSPVAGGRTDTQYF TGTGCCAGCAGCCCAGTAGCGGGGGGCCGCACAGATACGCAGTATTTT
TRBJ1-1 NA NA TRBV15 CATSEELAENTEAFF TGTGCCACCAGCGAAGAGTTAGCGGAAAACACTGAAGCTTTCTTT
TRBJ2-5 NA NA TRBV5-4 CASSAQTGPGETQYF TGTGCCAGCAGCGCCCAAACAGGTCCCGGGGAGACCCAGTACTTC
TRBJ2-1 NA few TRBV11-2 CASSLSVVWQGYNEQFF TGTGCCAGCAGCTTGTCGGTGGTTTGGCAGGGCTACAATGAGCAGTTCTTC
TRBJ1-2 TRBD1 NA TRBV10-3 CAISESGTGNYGYTF TGTGCCATCAGTGAGTCCGGGACAGGCAACTATGGCTACACCTTC
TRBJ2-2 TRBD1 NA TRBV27 CASSPTYMEPGQGTGELFF TGTGCCAGCAGTCCTACTTATATGGAACCGGGACAGGGTACCGGGGAGCTGTTTTTT
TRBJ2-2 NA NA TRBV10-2 CASSVGTPGNWLELFF TGCGCCAGCAGTGTTGGGACACCCGGTAACTGGTTGGAGCTGTTTTTT
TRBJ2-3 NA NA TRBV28 CASLPGGTGTDTQYF TGTGCCAGCCTCCCCGGGGGAACGGGGACAGATACGCAGTATTTT
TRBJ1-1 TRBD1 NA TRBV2 CASRDRGPEAFF TGTGCCAGCAGAGACAGGGGGCCTGAAGCTTTCTTT
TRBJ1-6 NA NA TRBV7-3 CASSPGGVSHNSPLHF TGTGCCAGCAGCCCGGGAGGGGTTTCACATAATTCACCCCTCCACTTT
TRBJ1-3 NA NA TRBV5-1 CASSPSRFGNTIYF TGCGCCAGCAGCCCAAGCAGGTTTGGAAACACCATATATTTT
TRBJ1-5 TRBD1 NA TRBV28 CASSPHGQGNQPQHF TGTGCCAGCAGCCCGCACGGACAGGGCAATCAGCCCCAGCATTTT
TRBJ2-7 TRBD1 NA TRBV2 CASRPLRDRASYEQYF TGTGCCAGCAGACCCCTGCGGGACAGGGCCTCCTACGAGCAGTACTTC
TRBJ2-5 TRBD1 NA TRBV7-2 CASSLVSAGGTGTQYF TGTGCCAGCAGCTTAGTATCGGCAGGGGGCACGGGGACCCAGTACTTC
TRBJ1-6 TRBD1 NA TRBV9 CASSRDRNSPLHF TGTGCCAGCAGCCGGGACAGGAATTCACCCCTCCACTTT
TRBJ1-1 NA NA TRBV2 CASREGILNTEAFF TGTGCCAGCAGGGAGGGTATCTTGAACACTGAAGCTTTCTTT
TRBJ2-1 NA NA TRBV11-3 CASKVSSSYNEQFF TGTGCCAGCAAGGTGTCTAGCTCCTACAATGAGCAGTTCTTC
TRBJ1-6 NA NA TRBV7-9 CASLDGSSSYNSPLHF TGTGCCAGCCTAGATGGGTCGAGCTCCTATAATTCACCCCTCCACTTT
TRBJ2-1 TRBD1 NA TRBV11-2 CASSWDRGEQFF TGTGCCAGCAGCTGGGACAGGGGGGAGCAGTTCTTC
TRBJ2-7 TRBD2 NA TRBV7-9 CASSPPRERGAYEQYF TGTGCCAGCAGCCCACCCAGAGAGCGGGGGGCCTACGAGCAGTACTTC
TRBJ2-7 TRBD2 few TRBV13 CASSRYGTSGEDEQYF TGTGCCAGCAGCCGATACGGGACTAGCGGGGAAGACGAGCAGTACTTC
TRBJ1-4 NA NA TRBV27 CASSLSVAVNEKLFF TGTGCCAGCAGTTTATCGGTGGCAGTTAATGAAAAACTGTTTTTT
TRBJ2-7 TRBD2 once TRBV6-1 CASSEASIGASGGLRYEQYF TGTGCCAGCAGTGAAGCGTCTATAGGTGCTAGCGGGGGGCTCCGCTACGAGCAGTACTTC
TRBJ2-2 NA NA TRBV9 CASSVGSVAGELFF TGTGCCAGCAGCGTAGGGAGTGTTGCCGGGGAGCTGTTTTTT
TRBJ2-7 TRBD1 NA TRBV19 CASSQIWDRAYEQYF TGTGCCAGTAGTCAGATTTGGGACAGGGCCTACGAGCAGTACTTC
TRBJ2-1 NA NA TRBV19 CASSIVRGWGNEQFF TGTGCCAGTAGTATCGTCAGGGGTTGGGGCAATGAGCAGTTCTTC
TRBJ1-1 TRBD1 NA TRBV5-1 CASSDPTGADTEAFF TGCGCCAGCAGCGATCCGACAGGGGCGGACACTGAAGCTTTCTTT
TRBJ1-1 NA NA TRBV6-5 CASRGNQGSTEAFF TGTGCCAGCAGAGGGAATCAGGGAAGCACTGAAGCTTTCTTT
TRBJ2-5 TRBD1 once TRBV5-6 CASSVQPTGVPQETQYF TGTGCCAGCAGCGTCCAGCCCACAGGGGTACCCCAAGAGACCCAGTACTTC
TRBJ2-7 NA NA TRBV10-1 CASSEGPTYEQYF TGCGCCAGCAGTGAGGGCCCAACCTACGAGCAGTACTTC